Listed below are T cell receptor beta chains from one sample, sequenced in a study of chemoradiotherapy in HPV16-positive cancers. Assay: immunoSEQ multiplex PCR; the TCRdb copy retains only in-frame clones and omits some. The sample contains about 22,000 clones, over 85% of which appear only once. Here the sequenced sample was blood, taken from a patient who underwent chemoradiotherapy. Receptors were obtained from a human donor with HPV-associated anogenital cancer. CDR3s include the opening cysteine and the closing phenylalanine or tryptophan. A D gene is named only where the DNA matches it firmly. Not every row has a clone size; where given, it reads once, few, many or a size class.

clone size: once; D gene: -; V gene: TRBV19; J gene: TRBJ1-4; CDR3 DNA: TGTGCCAGTAGTTCCGCTGGGGCAGGGTATGAAAAACTGTTTTTT; CDR3 protein: CASSSAGAGYEKLFF
clone size: -; D gene: TRBD2; V gene: TRBV4-1; J gene: TRBJ2-1; CDR3 DNA: TGCGCCAGCAGCCAAGATCGCGGGAGTGGCTACAATGAGCAGTTCTTC; CDR3 protein: CASSQDRGSGYNEQFF
clone size: -; D gene: TRBD1; V gene: TRBV7-2; J gene: TRBJ1-4; CDR3 DNA: TGTGCCAGCAGCTTAGACAGGGGTGAAAAACTGTTTTTT; CDR3 protein: CASSLDRGEKLFF
clone size: -; D gene: -; V gene: TRBV6-1; J gene: TRBJ2-2; CDR3 DNA: TGTGCCAGCACCTTGGCAACGAACACCGGGGAGCTGTTTTTT; CDR3 protein: CASTLATNTGELFF
clone size: -; D gene: TRBD1; V gene: TRBV9; J gene: TRBJ2-7; CDR3 DNA: TGTGCCAGCAGCCGAGGGGTTGACAGGGGAAGAAACTACGAGCAGTACTTC; CDR3 protein: CASSRGVDRGRNYEQYF
clone size: few; D gene: -; V gene: TRBV6-1; J gene: TRBJ1-2; CDR3 DNA: TGTGCCAGCAGTGAGGGGGAGAGCTATGGCTACACCTTC; CDR3 protein: CASSEGESYGYTF
clone size: -; D gene: -; V gene: TRBV2; J gene: TRBJ2-5; CDR3 DNA: TGTGCCAGCACCCTGCTAGCCCACTCCCAAGAGACCCAGTACTTC; CDR3 protein: CASTLLAHSQETQYF
clone size: -; D gene: -; V gene: TRBV4-3; J gene: TRBJ2-1; CDR3 DNA: TGCGCCAGCAGCCATAAGGGGCAGGGCGGGCTTTGGACGAATGAGCAGTTCTTC; CDR3 protein: CASSHKGQGGLWTNEQFF
clone size: -; D gene: TRBD1; V gene: TRBV7-2; J gene: TRBJ1-5; CDR3 DNA: TGTGCCAGCAGCCCCAGGGGGGAAGGGAGCAATCAGCCCCAGCATTTT; CDR3 protein: CASSPRGEGSNQPQHF
clone size: once; D gene: TRBD2; V gene: TRBV7-2; J gene: TRBJ2-7; CDR3 DNA: TGTGCCAGCAGCTTAGCGCTGAGCGGGGCCTCCTACGAGCAGTACTTC; CDR3 protein: CASSLALSGASYEQYF
clone size: -; D gene: TRBD2; V gene: TRBV5-5; J gene: TRBJ2-7; CDR3 DNA: TGTGCCAGCAGCAGACTGGGACTAGCGATCTACGAGCAGTACTTC; CDR3 protein: CASSRLGLAIYEQYF
clone size: -; D gene: -; V gene: TRBV9; J gene: TRBJ1-1; CDR3 DNA: TGTGCCAGCAGCGTGGGAGGGGGGGCTGACACTGAAGCTTTCTTT; CDR3 protein: CASSVGGGADTEAFF
clone size: -; D gene: -; V gene: TRBV27; J gene: TRBJ2-1; CDR3 DNA: TGTGCCAGCAGTTTATTTTTGTCAGGGGTCAACAATGAGCAGTTCTTC; CDR3 protein: CASSLFLSGVNNEQFF